This T cell receptor beta chain was captured by sequencing in a study of cytomegalovirus exposure and HLA in healthy donors. Study in general: Within the Caucasian-associated ancestry cluster were under 85% of the roughly 430 genotyped donors.

J gave up 6 bases and V 2 bases, and 2 bases lay outside the gene matches. There are 14 residues in the CDR3. Germline V lookup: CDR1 SGHDT, CDR2 YYEEEE. Regarding this clone: Antigen: not known.

Study-wide results and caveats: In an earlier analysis, most TCR beta V segments were productive about 90% or about 30% of the time.

At the time of sampling, donors were nominally healthy, though unrecorded immune exposures were likely. Researchers ran the PCR with 60 Vbeta and 13 Jbeta primers. Libraries were prepared by immunoSEQ multiplex PCR; TCRdb keeps only in-frame clonotypes and omits some of them. The sample holds some 130,000 clones. Source material: PBMCs. This clonotype was sampled from a woman between 40 and 50 years old in good health and CMV-seropositive. V gene TRBV5-6 combines with J gene TRBJ1-5; 10 positions agree with TRBD1. As DNA, the CDR3 is TGTGCCAGCAGCTTCCGGACAGGGGGTCAGCCCCAGCATTTT. The encoded protein is CASSFRTGGQPQHF.